A single TCR beta chain is shown here with its context. TCR sequencing used cDNA made by reverse transcription of extracted RNA. Measured with immunoSEQ multiplex PCR; TCRdb has only the in-frame clones, and not every one. The sample includes about 150,000 clones, around 87% of them seen just once. V was cut by 0 bases and J by 5 bases, with 8 bases left in between. The CDR3 spans 13 residues. CDR1 is SGHRS and CDR2 is YFSETQ in the germline V gene. This entry comes from a study of CD8+ T cells in alopecia areata. Study context: Tofacitinib was taken orally by treated patients, and the dose was 5 to 10 mg twice daily.

The TCR sequence derives from a human donor with alopecia areata. The chain recombines TRBV5-1 with TRBJ1-1; no definite D call. The sample here was CD8+ T cells sorted from blood, taken at week 0. CDR3 loop: CASSLDYGTEAFF. DNA for the CDR3: TGCGCCAGCAGCTTGGATTACGGGACTGAAGCTTTCTTT.